What follows describes a single T cell receptor beta chain. Its antigen is currently not known. The sample holds no much larger clone one base away, and base qualities are not on file. This record belongs to a study of T cell changes during pregnancy in multiple sclerosis (dated by TCRdb to about 2019). Background for the entire study: The study looked at changes in the T cell repertoire across pregnancy in women with multiple sclerosis.

The library was generated by the immunoSEQ multiplex PCR assay. TCRdb obtained this table from immuneACCESS and retained in-frame rearrangements with V and J assigned. These tables miss some clones; where compared with another copy, unresolved V genes account for less than half of the shortfall, and the remainder is unexplained. Counted in this sample were around 130,000 clones; roughly 92% of them appeared once. 6% to 7% of the sample is taken by the ten largest. CDR1 and CDR2, per the germline V gene, are SNHLY and FYNNEI. V is cut back by 7 bases and J by 9 bases, with 12 bases in the junction unmatched. From cysteine to phenylalanine, the CDR3 is 14 amino acids long. Kept here is only the CDR3 DNA, which spans 42 bases and is read in frame from base 1.

Sample: peripheral blood, taken before pregnancy. The receptor chain draws on TRBV2 and TRBJ2-1, and TRBD2 matches 7 of the central bases. The sequence was collected from a female donor with multiple sclerosis, enrolled in a pregnancy study. The CDR3 protein sequence reads: CASNKGGSNFEQFF. The nucleotides read TGTGCCAGCAATAAGGGAGGGTCGAATTTTGAGCAGTTCTTC.